What follows are 15 T cell receptor beta chains derived from one specimen sequenced in a study of blood T cell repertoires in COVID-19. Clones were read by immunoSEQ multiplex PCR, and TCRdb kept only the in-frame ones, dropping some. The data show a few hundred thousand clones, with 85% to 90% seen just once and around 1.1% held by the top ten. The sample was PBMCs or T cells enriched from blood (not recorded which). The receptors shown here come from a man in his thirties or forties who had recovered from COVID-19.

V gene TRBV15 combines with J gene TRBJ2-7, with TRBD2 matching over 7 bases. After removal of 4 bases from V and 5 bases from J, the junction contained 8 bases not matched to a gene. The CDR3 length is 14 residues. Per germline, CDR1 LNHNV and CDR2 YYDKDF (reference sequence). The CDR3 sequence is CATSTSYSGNEQYF. The CDR3 DNA reads TGTGCCACCAGCACCTCCTACAGCGGGAACGAGCAGTACTTC.

The rearrangement joins TRBV24-1 to TRBJ1-5, with 9 bases lining up with TRBD1. The CDR3 is 17 residues long. The ends lost 1 base at V and 9 bases at J; junction bases unmatched: 12. Germline CDR1 reads KGHDR; CDR2 reads SFDVKD. The DNA for the CDR3 is TGTGCCACCAGTGATTTTCGACAGGGGGTTAGGTTAGGGCCCCAGCATTTT. Translation gives CATSDFRQGVRLGPQHF.

The chain is built from TRBV19 and TRBJ1-6; D gene uncertain. There are 16 residues in the CDR3. Germline CDR1 LNHDA, CDR2 SQIVND (reference sequence). V lost 0 bases and J 4 bases, leaving 10 bases between the germline ends. The CDR3 DNA sequence: TGTGCCAGTAGTATAGATGTCCGGGAGTATAATTCACCCCTCCACTTT. Its translation: CASSIDVREYNSPLHF.

This chain uses TRBV30 with TRBJ2-1; possibly TRBD1 for D (7 bases). Trimming removed 5 bases at V and 0 bases at J, with 23 bases between. The V gene's germline CDR1 is GTSNPN and CDR2 SVGIG (reference sequence). The CDR3 is 18 amino acids. For the CDR3, the DNA is TGTGCCTGGCAAAAGGTTCATAGGCAGGGGGGCTCCTACAATGAGCAGTTCTTC. Translation: CAWQKVHRQGGSYNEQFF.

The chain uses TRBV13 and TRBJ2-4, with a weak D call TRBD2 (5 bases). From germline, CDR1 is PRHDT and CDR2 FYEKMQ (reference sequence). This CDR3 comprises 15 residues. Trimming left V 4 bases short and J 2 bases short, with 12 bases between. CDR3 nucleotide sequence: TGTGCCAGCAGCTCCACGGAGGTATCCAAAAACATTCAGTACTTC. Its protein product is CASSSTEVSKNIQYF.

The V call is TRBV28, the J call TRBJ1-5; 8 nucleotides match TRBD1. The junction had 7 bases not matched to a gene; V was cut back by 8 bases and J by 7 bases. Germline V gene data show CDR1 as MDHEN and CDR2 as SYDVKM. CDR3 length: 13 residues. CDR3 DNA sequence: TGTGCCAGCCAAGGACAGGGAATGCAGCCCCAGCATTTT. Translated, it gives CASQGQGMQPQHF.

This clone has a single count. The chain carries TRBV2 and TRBJ1-4; 9 bases are a match to TRBD1. The trim removed 6 bases at V and 7 bases at J, leaving 3 bases unmatched. The CDR3 is made up of 13 amino acids. Germline loops: CDR1 SNHLY, CDR2 FYNNEI. The CDR3 sequence is CASRRDRVEKLFF. The CDR3 DNA is TGTGCCAGCAGGCGGGACAGGGTTGAAAAACTGTTTTTT.

CDR3: CSMPGQGAHNEQFF. The CDR3 coding sequence is TGCAGCATGCCCGGACAGGGGGCCCACAATGAGCAGTTCTTC. The V and J genes are TRBV29-1 and TRBJ2-1, with 11 bases aligning to TRBD1. The germline V gene encodes CDR1 SQVTM and CDR2 ANQGSEA. Trimming took 8 bases from V and 5 from J; bases not matched to a gene: 8. The CDR3 has 14 residues.

J is TRBJ1-2 and V is TRBV18; TRBD1 matches 9 bases. Germline V gene sequence: CDR1 KGHSH, CDR2 LQKENI. The CDR3 has 14 residues. The ends lost 3 bases at V and 8 bases at J; junction bases unmatched: 7. CDR3 residues: CASSPDRTGVGYTF. CDR3 sequence (DNA): TGTGCCAGCTCACCGGACCGGACAGGGGTCGGCTACACCTTC.

This chain uses TRBV5-6 with TRBJ2-7; D perhaps matches TRBD1 (6 bases). The germline CDR1 and CDR2 sequences are SGHDT and YYEEEE. Trimming stripped 3 bases from V and 4 bases from J, with 8 bases between. The CDR3 runs 12 residues. In DNA, the CDR3 is TGTGCCAGCAGCTCAGACAGGTACGAGCAGTACTTC. Protein sequence: CASSSDRYEQYF.

The rearrangement uses TRBV7-6 and TRBJ2-5, with a possible D match to TRBD1 (5 bases). This CDR3 is built from 15 residues. Per the germline V gene, CDR1 is SGHVS and CDR2 is FNYEAQ. Trimming removed 5 bases from V and 1 base from J, with 14 bases in between. CDR3 nucleotides: TGTGCCAGCAGCCGAGCAGGGTTAGGCCAAGAGACCCAGTACTTC. Protein product: CASSRAGLGQETQYF. Drawing the rest from reference TRBV7-6 and TRBJ2-5, the complete variable domain is GAGVSQSPRYKVTKRGQDVALRCDPISGHVSLYWYRQALGQGPEFLTYFNYEAQQDKSGLPNDRFSAERPEGSISTLTIQRTEQRDSAMYRCASSRAGLGQETQYFGPGTRLLVL.

This chain links TRBV5-1 with TRBJ1-4; D gene unclear. Trimming removed 0 bases from V and 0 bases from J, with 6 bases in between. Germline assignment: CDR1 SGHRS and CDR2 YFSETQ. The length of the CDR3 is 15 residues. CDR3: CASSLAGATNEKLFF. In nucleotides, the CDR3 is TGCGCCAGCAGCTTGGCGGGAGCAACTAATGAAAAACTGTTTTTT.

CDR3 residues: CASSLGNRGNEQFF. For the CDR3, the DNA is TGTGCCAGCAGTTTAGGTAACAGGGGGAATGAGCAGTTCTTC. This chain joins TRBV28 and TRBJ2-1; 8 bases line up with TRBD1. Germline lookup yields CDR1 MDHEN and CDR2 SYDVKM. V lost 2 bases to trimming and J lost 7 bases; unmatched junction nucleotides: 4. CDR3 length: 14 amino acids.

The V and J genes are TRBV7-6 and TRBJ1-3; the D gene is possibly TRBD1 (6 bases). V shed 4 bases and J shed 3 bases, with 13 bases lying between them. Germline CDR1 is SGHVS and CDR2 is FNYEAQ. This CDR3 has 15 residues. This CDR3 reads CASSSRGTNGNTIYF. The CDR3 coding sequence is TGTGCCAGCAGCTCCAGGGGTACAAATGGAAACACCATATATTTT.

The V call is TRBV7-9, the J call TRBJ1-4, with 10 bases aligning to TRBD1. V lost 5 bases and J lost 9; bases outside the gene matches: 9. From germline, CDR1 is SEHNR and CDR2 FQNEAQ (reference sequence). The length of the CDR3 is 15 residues. The CDR3 spells CASSPTDRGQKKLFF. The CDR3, as DNA: TGTGCCAGCAGCCCCACTGACAGGGGGCAGAAAAAACTGTTTTTT.